The 21 T cell receptor beta chains below were found in one sample sequenced in a study of blood T cell repertoires in COVID-19. TCRdb's copy holds only in-frame clones and misses some; the assay was immunoSEQ multiplex PCR. This table holds about 240,000 clones, about four fifths found once. Input material: peripheral blood. All receptors come from a woman of 80 years or more with COVID-19, enrolled during active disease.

The chain couples TRBV6-5 to TRBJ2-3; TRBD1 matches at 9 bases. Germline values: CDR1 MNHEY, CDR2 SVGAGI. Trimming removed 6 bases from V and 5 bases from J; junction bases left unmatched: 3. The CDR3 is 13 amino acids. The CDR3: CASRGQGRDTQYF. The CDR3 nucleotides read TGTGCCAGCAGGGGACAGGGTAGAGATACGCAGTATTTT.

The chain joins TRBV5-1 to TRBJ2-4, with TRBD1 as a possible D gene (8 bases). CDR3 length: 16 amino acids. The germline V gene encodes CDR1 SGHRS and CDR2 YFSETQ. Trimming pared 4 bases from V and 1 base from J, leaving 15 bases between. The CDR3 DNA reads as TGCGCCAGCAGCGCACAGGGGGGGACCGCCAAAAACATTCAGTACTTC. It encodes CASSAQGGTAKNIQYF.

V usage is TRBV10-2 and J usage is TRBJ1-1, with TRBD1 matching 8 bases. The CDR3 loop spans 13 amino acids. V was clipped by 6 bases and J by 1 base; unmatched bases: 1. Germline-derived CDR1 and CDR2 are WSHSY and SAAADI. As DNA, the CDR3 is TGCGCCAGCAGGGACAGGGAGAACACTGAAGCTTTCTTT. It yields the protein CASRDRENTEAFF.

The V call is TRBV19, the J call TRBJ1-2; D uncertain. V lost 3 bases and J 3 bases, leaving 14 bases between the germline ends. The CDR3 sequence is 15 residues long. Germline lookup yields CDR1 LNHDA and CDR2 SQIVND (reference sequence). The CDR3 region has the DNA TGTGCCAGTAGTATCCTTTTCGGGGTGCACTATGGCTACACCTTC. Its protein is CASSILFGVHYGYTF.

This clone was seen a single time. The CDR3 DNA is TGTGCCACGCGAGGGACAAGGGGTGGCTACGAGCAGTACTTC. Translation gives CATRGTRGGYEQYF. This chain links TRBV6-5 with TRBJ2-7; a weak D match, TRBD1 (6 bases). Germline values: CDR1 MNHEY, CDR2 SVGAGI. V dropped 10 bases and J dropped 3 bases, with 19 bases sitting between them. This CDR3 is 14 amino acids long.

This clone was seen a single time. The V and J genes are TRBV11-2 and TRBJ2-6; D unclear. The CDR3 runs 13 residues. Germline V gene sequence: CDR1 SGHAT, CDR2 FQNNGV. The ends were cut back, 8 bases at V and 4 bases at J, with 9 bases in the middle. Here the CDR3 DNA reads TGTGCCAGCCAGGTCTTAGGGGCCAACGTCCTGACTTTC. This gives the protein CASQVLGANVLTF.

The chain uses TRBV28 and TRBJ1-2, with 10 bases fitting TRBD1. From germline, CDR1 is MDHEN and CDR2 SYDVKM. J lost 7 bases, V lost 6 bases, and 14 bases had no gene match. The CDR3 covers 16 residues. CDR3 sequence: CASRGSKGQGEIGYTF. CDR3 DNA: TGTGCCAGCAGGGGATCGAAAGGACAGGGGGAAATTGGCTACACCTTC.

This chain uses TRBV5-5 with TRBJ1-1; TRBD1 is a possible D gene (5 bases). Germline V gene lookup returns CDR1 SGHKS and CDR2 YYEKEE (reference sequence). The CDR3 is 17 amino acids. Trimming shortened V by 4 bases and J by 5 bases, and 24 bases separated the two germline ends. In DNA, the CDR3 is TGTGCCAGCAGCGTCGTACGGGGCCTCGCGGGGTGGACTGAAGCTTTCTTT. It is translated as CASSVVRGLAGWTEAFF.

The CDR3 loop reads CASSSRRDNQPQHF. The CDR3 DNA reads as TGTGCCAGCAGTTCCCGACGGGACAATCAGCCCCAGCATTTT. The chain combines TRBV6-5 with TRBJ1-5; no clear D. Germline values: CDR1 MNHEY, CDR2 SVGAGI. V lost 4 bases and J 3 bases, leaving 10 bases between the germline ends. This CDR3 spans 14 amino acids.

This clone was counted between two and nine times. The gene calls are TRBV6-5 and TRBJ1-1; D uncertain. V was clipped by 6 bases and J by 7 bases, with 6 bases between them. The germline V gene has CDR1 MNHEY and CDR2 SVGAGI. This CDR3 comprises 10 residues. This chain's CDR3 is CASRRGEAFF. CDR3 bases: TGTGCCAGCAGACGGGGTGAAGCTTTCTTT.

This chain connects TRBV29-1 to TRBJ2-3; D is perhaps TRBD2 (5 bases). The CDR3 covers 14 residues. Looked up from germline, CDR1 is SQVTM and CDR2 is ANQGSEA. The ends were cut back, 3 bases at V and 0 bases at J, with 10 bases in the middle. The chain's CDR3 is CSVEASPSTDTQYF. DNA of the CDR3: TGCAGCGTTGAGGCTAGCCCTAGCACAGATACGCAGTATTTT.

This chain joins TRBV7-9 and TRBJ1-3, with 7 bases fitting TRBD1. This CDR3 is 14 amino acids long. The V and J ends lost 4 bases and 4 bases, in that order; junction bases with no gene match: 4. CDR1 and CDR2 from the germline V gene are SEHNR and FQNEAQ (reference sequence). As DNA, the CDR3 is TGTGCCAGCAGCTCGGGACAGACAGGAAACACCATATATTTT. Translation: CASSSGQTGNTIYF.

This chain joins TRBV10-3 and TRBJ1-6; D possibly corresponds to TRBD1 (6 bases). CDR3 length: 14 residues. The germline CDR1 and CDR2 sequences are ENHRY and SYGVKD. V shed 3 bases and J shed 7 bases, with 10 bases lying between them. CDR3 nucleotides: TGTGCCATCAGTGAAGGGGGTCGCAATTCACCCCTCCACTTT. This gives the protein CAISEGGRNSPLHF.

This chain connects TRBV19 to TRBJ2-6, with D tentatively TRBD1 (5 bases). The CDR3 totals 20 residues. Germline values: CDR1 LNHDA, CDR2 SQIVND (reference sequence). V dropped 9 bases and J dropped 0 bases, with 27 bases sitting between them. DNA of the CDR3: TGTGCCAGCCAACCCCGGGCCCAGGGTTTCCGAGCCTCTGGGGCCAACGTCCTGACTTTC. It codes for CASQPRAQGFRASGANVLTF.

The chain links TRBV28 to TRBJ1-4, with 11 bases identical to TRBD1. The CDR3 covers 15 residues. After removal of 6 bases from V and 2 bases from J, the junction contained 2 bases not matched to a gene. The V gene's germline CDR1 is MDHEN and CDR2 SYDVKM. The CDR3 DNA is TGTGCCAGCAGCGGACAGGGGGCGACTAATGAAAAACTGTTTTTT. Residues: CASSGQGATNEKLFF.

The V and J genes are TRBV5-4 and TRBJ1-4, with D tentatively TRBD1 (6 bases). Germline assignment: CDR1 SGHNT and CDR2 YYREEE (reference sequence). V gave up 1 base and J gave up 9 bases, with 19 bases separating them. There are 16 residues in the CDR3. This CDR3 is CASSLTQPGVKKKLFF. The CDR3 coding sequence is TGTGCCAGCAGCTTGACCCAGCCAGGGGTCAAGAAAAAACTGTTTTTT.

The chain recombines TRBV19 with TRBJ1-2; D perhaps matches TRBD1 (5 bases). In germline, CDR1 is LNHDA, CDR2 SQIVND (reference sequence). V was cut by 4 bases and J by 4 bases, with 13 bases left in between. There are 14 residues in the CDR3. CDR3 nucleotide sequence: TGTGCCAGTAGTAACCTGGACAATGCCTATGGCTACACCTTC. The encoded protein is CASSNLDNAYGYTF.

The rearrangement uses TRBV27 and TRBJ2-7; D unresolved. The germline CDR1 and CDR2 sequences are MNHEY and SMNVEV (reference sequence). Trimming cost V 4 bases and J 0 bases, with 16 bases left between them. The CDR3 contains 16 residues. The CDR3 spells CASSSRGSAYSYEQYF. The DNA of the CDR3 is TGTGCCAGCAGTTCCAGAGGAAGTGCATACTCCTACGAGCAGTACTTC.

This sequence joins TRBV7-9 and TRBJ2-5; unclear D gene. V was shortened by 3 bases and J by 5 bases, with 4 bases between the two germline ends. The CDR3 spans 11 residues. Germline values: CDR1 SEHNR, CDR2 FQNEAQ (reference sequence). The CDR3 here is CASSFLETQYF. For the CDR3, the DNA is TGTGCCAGCAGCTTCTTGGAGACCCAGTACTTC.

The J gene is TRBJ2-1, the V gene TRBV10-3, with 7 bases lining up with TRBD2. The CDR3 is 14 amino acids. J lost 8 bases, V lost 6 bases, and 10 bases had no gene match. CDR1 and CDR2 (germline): ENHRY, SYGVKD. CDR3 region: CAIRSAGAFDEQFF. CDR3 bases: TGTGCCATCAGGTCCGCGGGAGCGTTCGATGAGCAGTTCTTC.

The gene calls are TRBV5-8 and TRBJ2-7; TRBD1 might be the D (5 bases). CDR1 and CDR2 from the germline V gene are SGHTS and YDEGEE. Between the trimmed V and J ends, which lost 1 base and 2 bases, there was a span of 13 bases. CDR3 length: 15 residues. The CDR3 nucleotides are TGTGCCAGCAGCTTGAGGGGCGGCGTGACCTACGAGCAGTACTTC. The encoded protein is CASSLRGGVTYEQYF.